The following is a T cell receptor (beta chain) sequence with its context. These data come from a study of blood T cell repertoires in COVID-19. The germline CDR1 and CDR2 sequences are LNHDA and SQIVND (reference sequence). Trimming cost V 1 base and J 1 base, with 5 bases left between them. The CDR3 is made up of 15 amino acids. Sequencing used immunoSEQ multiplex PCR; TCRdb keeps in-frame clones, though not all of them. This sample has approximately 190,000 clones, with 80% to 90% found just once. The TCR sequence derives from a human donor in a cohort sampled during active COVID-19. This rearrangement joins TRBV19 to TRBJ2-6, with D possibly matching TRBD1 (5 bases). Material for sequencing was peripheral blood. CDR3 nucleotides: TGTGCCAGTAGTATAGGACAGTCTGGGGCCAACGTCCTGACTTTC. Its translation is CASSIGQSGANVLTF.